The rows below give T cell receptor beta chains drawn from one sample of a study of blood T cell repertoires in COVID-19. Clones were read by immunoSEQ multiplex PCR, and TCRdb kept only the in-frame ones, dropping some. The sample includes about 130,000 clones, roughly 80% of them seen just once. Sequencing was carried out using PBMCs or T cells enriched from blood (not recorded which). The receptors were sampled from a young man who had recovered from COVID-19. Both conserved end residues are part of each CDR3. The D gene is left open where the match is weak. Size is omitted from some rows. Given values are once, few, many or a class for expanded clones.

j_call clone_size d_call v_call cdr3_nt cdr3_aa
TRBJ2-5 - TRBD1 TRBV18 TGTGCCAGCGGAGACAGGGAAGAGACCCAGTACTTC CASGDREETQYF
TRBJ1-2 - - TRBV29-1 TGCAGCGTGCCTATCGACTATGGCTACACCTTC CSVPIDYGYTF
TRBJ1-4 - - TRBV9 TGTGCCAGCAGCGTAGCCCAAGGGGGGGGAGGAGAAGAAAAACTGTTTTTT CASSVAQGGGGEEKLFF
TRBJ2-5 - - TRBV18 TGTGCCAGCTCGATCGGGGTCGTACTCGAGACCCAGTACTTC CASSIGVVLETQYF
TRBJ1-1 - TRBD1 TRBV5-5 TGTGCCAGCAGCGGATGGACAGGGGAGGGAAACACTGAAGCTTTCTTT CASSGWTGEGNTEAFF
TRBJ2-2 - TRBD1 TRBV25-1 TGTGCCAGCAGTTCTGACAGGGATGGAACCGGGGAGCTGTTTTTT CASSSDRDGTGELFF
TRBJ2-1 - - TRBV25-1 TGTGCCAGCAGTCCTCCAACTAGGCTAAATGAGCAGTTCTTC CASSPPTRLNEQFF
TRBJ2-1 - TRBD2 TRBV12-3/TRBV12-4 TGTGCCAGCAGTTTTACAGGACTAGCCGGGCAGTTCTTC CASSFTGLAGQFF
TRBJ2-7 - TRBD1 TRBV6-1 TGTGCCAGCAGTGAGAGACAGGGGAGGAGCGAGCAGTACTTC CASSERQGRSEQYF
TRBJ2-5 - - TRBV27 TGTGCCAGCAGTCCTCGGACAGCAAACCAAGAGACCCAGTACTTC CASSPRTANQETQYF
TRBJ2-5 - TRBD2 TRBV5-1 TGCGCCAGCAGCTTGGCCGTTGGACTAGCGCCGGGGACCCAGTACTTC CASSLAVGLAPGTQYF
TRBJ1-5 - - TRBV27 TGTGCCAGCAGCAAGTCAGGGTTAGGCTCGGACAATCAGCCCCAGCATTTT CASSKSGLGSDNQPQHF
TRBJ1-2 - - TRBV29-1 TGCAGCGCCGTACAGGGCCCTTATGGCTACACCTTC CSAVQGPYGYTF
TRBJ1-5 - - TRBV6-5 TGTGCCAGCGGCTACTACAGGGCTTCCCAGCCCCAGCATTTT CASGYYRASQPQHF
TRBJ2-1 - TRBD1 TRBV5-1 TGCGCCAGCAGCTTGGGACAGGGGTGGGATGAGCAGTTCTTC CASSLGQGWDEQFF
TRBJ2-1 few - TRBV5-4 TGTGCCAGCAGCCCATTCTGGGGCCACAATGAGCAGTTCTTC CASSPFWGHNEQFF
TRBJ2-7 - TRBD1 TRBV5-6 TGTGCCAGCAGCTTTTGGGACAGCTCCTACGAGCAGTACTTC CASSFWDSSYEQYF
TRBJ2-5 - TRBD1 TRBV6-1 TGTGCCAGCAGTGAATTCGGCCCTGGACAGGGCGCCAAAGAGACCCAGTACTTC CASSEFGPGQGAKETQYF
TRBJ2-2 - TRBD2 TRBV28 TGTGCCAGCAGCCTCCAAGGACTAGCGGGAGGGTTTGGGGAGCTGTTTTTT CASSLQGLAGGFGELFF
TRBJ1-1 once TRBD1 TRBV4-2 TGTGCCAGCAGCCAAGATCGGGCAGGGGGGACTGAAGCTTTCTTT CASSQDRAGGTEAFF
TRBJ1-2 - - TRBV12-3/TRBV12-4 TGTGCCAGCAGTTTTCGGGGTGGCTATGGCTACACCTTC CASSFRGGYGYTF
TRBJ2-5 - - TRBV18 TGTGCCAGCTCACCTTCTATCGGGTCGTTCCAAGAGACCCAGTACTTC CASSPSIGSFQETQYF
TRBJ2-5 - - TRBV19 TGTGCCAGTAGTATTTCAGGGGCGGGTCGAGAGACCCAGTACTTC CASSISGAGRETQYF
TRBJ1-1 - - TRBV10-3 TGTGCCATCAGTGATTCGCTGGGGGCCTGGGGCACTGAAGCTTTCTTT CAISDSLGAWGTEAFF
TRBJ1-2 - TRBD1 TRBV6-1 TGTGCCAGCAGTGGGTCGACAGGGGCGAAAAGGTATGGCTACACCTTC CASSGSTGAKRYGYTF
TRBJ1-2 - - TRBV18 TGTGCCAGCTCCCCGAGTGGGGGCCAAACTAACTATGGCTACACCTTC CASSPSGGQTNYGYTF
TRBJ1-3 - - TRBV2 TGTGCCAGCAGTGCTTGGGTGAGGTCTGGAAACACCATATATTTT CASSAWVRSGNTIYF
TRBJ2-1 - - TRBV27 TGTGCCAGCAGTTTTGGGATTGGGGGCACTAACAATGAGCAGTTCTTC CASSFGIGGTNNEQFF
TRBJ1-3 - - TRBV2 TGTGCCAGCAGCCCCAGGGCGGAAACAAGGAACACCATATATTTT CASSPRAETRNTIYF
TRBJ1-1 - - TRBV25-1 TGTGCCAGCACCCGGGATCCGGGAGGCATGACTGAAGCTTTCTTT CASTRDPGGMTEAFF
TRBJ2-5 few - TRBV5-1 TGCGCCAGCAGCTTGCTAGAAACCGTCCAAGAGACCCAGTACTTC CASSLLETVQETQYF
TRBJ1-2 - - TRBV12-3/TRBV12-4 TGTGCCAGCAGTTCCCCCCTCCGGGGCTACACCTTC CASSSPLRGYTF